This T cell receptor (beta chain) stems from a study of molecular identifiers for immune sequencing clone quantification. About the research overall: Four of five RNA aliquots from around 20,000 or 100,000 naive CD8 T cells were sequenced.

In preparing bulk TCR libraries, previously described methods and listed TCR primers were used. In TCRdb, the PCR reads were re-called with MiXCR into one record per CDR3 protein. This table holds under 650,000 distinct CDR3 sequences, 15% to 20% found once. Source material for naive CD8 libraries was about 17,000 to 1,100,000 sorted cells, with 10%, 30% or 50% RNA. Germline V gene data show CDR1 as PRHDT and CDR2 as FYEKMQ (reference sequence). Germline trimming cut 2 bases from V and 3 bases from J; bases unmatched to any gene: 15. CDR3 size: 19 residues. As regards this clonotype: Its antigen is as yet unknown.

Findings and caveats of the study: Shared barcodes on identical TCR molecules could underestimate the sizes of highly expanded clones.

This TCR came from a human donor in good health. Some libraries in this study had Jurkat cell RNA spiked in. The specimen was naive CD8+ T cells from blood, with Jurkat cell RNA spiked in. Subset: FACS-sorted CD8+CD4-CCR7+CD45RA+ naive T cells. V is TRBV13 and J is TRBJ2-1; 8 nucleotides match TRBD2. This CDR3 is CASSLLEGQRGPFYNEQFF. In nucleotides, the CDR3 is TGTGCCAGCAGCTTATTGGAAGGCCAGCGGGGGCCGTTCTACAATGAGCAGTTCTTC.